These 23 T cell receptor beta chains originate from one sample sequenced in a study of T cell responses to AZD1222 COVID-19 vaccine. Here immunoSEQ multiplex PCR was the method, and the copy in TCRdb shows in-frame clones only, minus some. The sample lists 55,000 to 65,000 clones, 80% to 90% seen once, with around 16% in the top ten. This sample comprised peripheral blood, obtained on day 0 of AZD1222 vaccination. The receptor set was obtained from an adult in good health.

The rearrangement uses TRBV9 and TRBJ2-2; no clear D gene. The CDR3 covers 14 residues. The germline V gene has CDR1 SGDLS and CDR2 YYNGEE. Trimming removed 0 bases from V and 3 bases from J, with 6 bases in between. CDR3 sequence: CASSVGGDTGELFF. CDR3 DNA sequence: TGTGCCAGCAGCGTAGGTGGGGACACCGGGGAGCTGTTTTTT.

J is TRBJ2-1 and V is TRBV11-3, with 10 bases fitting TRBD2. Trimming at V came to 3 bases and at J to 3 bases, leaving 8 bases not matched to a gene. The CDR3 covers 17 residues. Per the germline V gene, CDR1 is SGHNT and CDR2 is YENEEA. The CDR3 reads CASSFTPSGGFYNEQFF. CDR3 DNA sequence: TGTGCCAGCAGCTTTACTCCTAGCGGGGGTTTCTACAATGAGCAGTTCTTC.

The gene calls are TRBV11-1 and TRBJ2-7; 10 nucleotides agree with TRBD1. Trimming cost V 5 bases and J 0 bases; bases outside gene matches: 7. CDR3 length equals 16 residues. Germline V gives CDR1 SGHAT, CDR2 FQDESV (reference sequence). This CDR3 is CASSPGQGRSSYEQYF. The DNA of the CDR3 is TGTGCCAGCAGCCCGGGACAGGGGAGAAGCTCCTACGAGCAGTACTTC.

This CDR3 is CASSPRHRGPTDTQYF. The CDR3 DNA sequence: TGTGCCAGCAGCCCCCGGCACAGGGGTCCCACAGATACGCAGTATTTT. This sequence joins TRBV5-4 and TRBJ2-3, with 7 nucleotides matching TRBD1. With 4 bases clipped from V and 2 bases from J, the junction kept 10 bases outside the gene matches. The CDR3 sequence is 16 residues long. CDR1 SGHNT and CDR2 YYREEE come from the germline V gene (reference sequence).

The chain is built from TRBV3-1 (or the pseudogene TRBV3-2) and TRBJ1-4; D not certain. Germline CDR1 LGHDT, CDR2 YNNKEL (reference sequence). The CDR3 has 19 residues. V lost 1 base to trimming and J lost 4 bases, with 22 bases between them. The chain's CDR3 is CASSQVGPTKGDYNEKLFF. DNA for the CDR3: TGTGCCAGCAGCCAAGTCGGCCCAACAAAAGGAGACTATAATGAAAAACTGTTTTTT.

The rearrangement uses TRBV5-4 and TRBJ2-7; 9 bases are shared with TRBD1. The CDR3 spans 14 residues. Germline lookup yields CDR1 SGHNT and CDR2 YYREEE (reference sequence). V lost 4 bases and J lost 7; bases outside the gene matches: 9. The CDR3 nucleotides are TGTGCCAGCAGCCAGCAACAGGGGGCAGGGGAGCAGTACTTC. Translated, it gives CASSQQQGAGEQYF. The whole variable domain, filled in from reference TRBV5-4 and TRBJ2-7, reads ETGVTQSPTHLIKTRGQQVTLRCSSQSGHNTVSWYQQALGQGPQFIFQYYREEENGRGNFPPRFSGLQFPNYSSELNVNALELDDSALYLCASSQQQGAGEQYFGPGTRLTVT.

The chain joins TRBV6-6 to TRBJ2-3; D not resolved. The CDR3 covers 14 residues. Germline V CDR1 and CDR2: MNHNY, SVGAGI (reference sequence). V was trimmed by 5 bases and J by 3 bases, leaving 12 bases between them. This chain's CDR3 is CASSPPSGTDTQYF. The CDR3 DNA reads TGTGCCAGCAGTCCACCGAGTGGGACAGATACGCAGTATTTT.

This clone was seen a single time. This sequence joins TRBV5-1 and TRBJ1-4; 9 nucleotides align to TRBD1. Per the germline V gene, CDR1 is SGHRS and CDR2 is YFSETQ. After removal of 4 bases from V and 0 bases from J, the junction contained 7 bases not matched to a gene. The CDR3 has 17 residues. The CDR3 is CASSPGQGYATNEKLFF. CDR3 nucleotide sequence: TGCGCCAGCAGCCCGGGACAGGGCTATGCAACTAATGAAAAACTGTTTTTT.

This clone is a singleton in its sample. The chain is built from TRBV6-1 and TRBJ2-7; TRBD1 matches 10 bases. With 1 base clipped from V and 3 bases from J, the junction kept 12 bases outside the gene matches. The CDR3 runs to 18 residues. CDR1 MNHNS and CDR2 SASEGT come from the germline V gene. The DNA of the CDR3 is TGTGCCAGCAGTGAAGGGACAGGGGGGGTCCCTTTTGGCTACGAGCAGTACTTC. Residues: CASSEGTGGVPFGYEQYF.

The V call is TRBV12-3 or TRBV12-4, the J call TRBJ1-5; no clear D. This CDR3 region has 12 residues. With 4 bases removed from V and 6 bases from J, the gap between germline ends came to 7 bases. The CDR3 spells CASSSFGQPQHF. The CDR3 DNA sequence: TGTGCCAGCAGTTCTTTTGGTCAGCCCCAGCATTTT.

This clone was picked up one time. The chain joins TRBV19 to TRBJ2-2; 10 nucleotides agree with TRBD1. The CDR3 loop spans 16 amino acids. Germline V gives CDR1 LNHDA, CDR2 SQIVND (reference sequence). With V trimmed by 3 bases and J by 3 bases, 4 bases remained unmatched. CDR3 nucleotides: TGTGCCAGTAGTATGGTGGGACAGGGGTACACCGGGGAGCTGTTTTTT. As protein: CASSMVGQGYTGELFF.

The chain employs TRBV27 and TRBJ1-5, with D maybe TRBD1 (5 bases). The CDR3 extends over 14 amino acids. Between the trimmed V and J ends, which lost 4 bases and 1 base, there was a span of 8 bases. In germline, CDR1 is MNHEY, CDR2 SMNVEV (reference sequence). CDR3 region: CASSWAGSNQPQHF. In DNA form, the CDR3 reads TGTGCCAGCAGTTGGGCAGGGAGCAATCAGCCCCAGCATTTT.

The chain recombines TRBV24-1 with TRBJ2-2, with 8 bases matching TRBD1. CDR1 and CDR2 from the germline V gene are KGHDR and SFDVKD. This CDR3 spans 14 amino acids. The trim removed 5 bases at V and 4 bases at J, leaving 2 bases unmatched. As DNA, the CDR3 is TGTGCCACCAGTGGCAGGGGGCCCACCGGGGAGCTGTTTTTT. Protein product: CATSGRGPTGELFF.

V is TRBV11-2 and J is TRBJ2-2; 7 nucleotides line up with TRBD1. V lost 1 base, J lost 5 bases, and 10 bases stayed unmatched. Germline CDR1 and CDR2: SGHAT and FQNNGV. CDR3 length: 17 amino acids. The CDR3 DNA is TGTGCCAGCAGCTTAGGCCCGACAGGGTTGAGAACCGGGGAGCTGTTTTTT. Its translation: CASSLGPTGLRTGELFF.

The chain carries TRBV19 and TRBJ2-1, with 7 positions matching TRBD2. The J segment lost 0 bases and the V segment lost 3 bases, leaving 2 bases of the junction unmatched. CDR3 length: 15 residues. The V gene's germline CDR1 is LNHDA and CDR2 SQIVND (reference sequence). In DNA form, the CDR3 reads TGTGCCAGTAGTATGGGGAGGGGCTCCTACAATGAGCAGTTCTTC. Translation: CASSMGRGSYNEQFF.

The V gene is TRBV4-1, the J gene TRBJ2-5, with 10 positions matching TRBD2. From germline, CDR1 is MGHRA and CDR2 YSYEKL. This CDR3 has 15 amino acids. V lost 4 bases and J lost 5; bases outside the gene matches: 7. Written as DNA, the CDR3 is TGCGCCAGCAGCCTCTTAGCGGGGGGATACGAGACCCAGTACTTC. It specifies CASSLLAGGYETQYF.

This clone was seen more than once but under ten times. This sequence joins TRBV5-4 and TRBJ1-4; 7 positions match TRBD1. The CDR3 is made up of 15 amino acids. Germline CDR1 reads SGHNT; CDR2 reads YYREEE (reference sequence). The V gene end was trimmed by 2 bases and the J gene end by 4 bases; junction bases not matched to a gene: 5. For the CDR3, the DNA is TGTGCCAGCAGCTTTGAAGGGGGCGGTAATGAAAAACTGTTTTTT. As protein: CASSFEGGGNEKLFF.

J is TRBJ1-5 and V is TRBV6-5, with 10 bases aligning to TRBD1. Germline assignment: CDR1 MNHEY and CDR2 SVGAGI. V was clipped by 11 bases and J by 6 bases; unmatched bases: 10. The CDR3 sequence is 14 residues long. Written as DNA, the CDR3 is TGTGCCTGCCTGGACGGACAGGGGGTTCAGCCCCAGCATTTT. Protein: CACLDGQGVQPQHF.

The chain combines TRBV6-5 with TRBJ1-6; 9 nucleotides match TRBD1. The CDR3 length is 14 residues. Germline values: CDR1 MNHEY, CDR2 SVGAGI. V was clipped by 4 bases and J by 7 bases; unmatched bases: 2. The CDR3 region has the DNA TGTGCCAGCAGTTCGGGGACAGGGAATTCACCCCTCCACTTT. Translation: CASSSGTGNSPLHF.

The chain couples TRBV4-2 to TRBJ1-6; D is ambiguous. Germline V gene sequence: CDR1 LGHNA, CDR2 YNFKEQ. V gave up 0 bases and J gave up 0 bases, with 12 bases separating them. The CDR3 extends over 18 amino acids. CDR3 DNA sequence: TGTGCCAGCAGCCAAGATGTTAGTCGAGGCTCCTATAATTCACCCCTCCACTTT. Encoded protein: CASSQDVSRGSYNSPLHF.

The gene calls are TRBV6-5 and TRBJ2-7; 7 bases agree with TRBD1. The ends lost 5 bases at V and 6 bases at J; junction bases unmatched: 13. This CDR3 spans 15 amino acids. Germline CDR1 and CDR2: MNHEY and SVGAGI. The CDR3 loop reads CASSLKGGPVSEQYF. The CDR3 DNA reads TGTGCCAGCAGTCTGAAAGGGGGCCCCGTCTCCGAGCAGTACTTC.

This rearrangement joins TRBV28 to TRBJ2-7; D might be TRBD1 (6 bases). The length of the CDR3 is 16 residues. CDR1 and CDR2 from the germline V gene are MDHEN and SYDVKM. V lost 6 bases, J lost 0 bases, and 18 bases lay in between. The CDR3 spells CASRDLTDSLSYEQYF. The CDR3 region has the DNA TGTGCCAGCAGGGACCTGACGGACAGTCTCTCCTACGAGCAGTACTTC. Filled out from reference TRBV28 and TRBJ2-7, the complete variable domain reads DVKVTQSSRYLVKRTGEKVFLECVQDMDHENMFWYRQDPGLGLRLIYFSYDVKMKEKGDIPEGYSVSREKKERFSLILESASTNQTSMYLCASRDLTDSLSYEQYFGPGTRLTVT.

The gene calls are TRBV7-9 and TRBJ2-3; D gene unclear. Per germline, CDR1 SEHNR and CDR2 FQNEAQ (reference sequence). The ends were cut back, 2 bases at V and 7 bases at J, with 7 bases in the middle. The CDR3 extends over 12 amino acids. The CDR3 sequence: CASSLTSHTQYF. The DNA for the CDR3 is TGTGCCAGCAGCTTAACCAGTCATACGCAGTATTTT. The variable domain in full, completed from reference TRBV7-9 and TRBJ2-3, reads DTGVSQNPRHKITKRGQNVTFRCDPISEHNRLYWYRQTLGQGPEFLTYFQNEAQLEKSRLLSDRFSAERPKGSFSTLEIQRTEQGDSAMYLCASSLTSHTQYFGPGTRLTVL.